Given below is one TCR beta chain in context. Its recognized antigen is unknown. No clone much larger than this one lies a single base away; base qualities are absent. The source of the sample is a study of OX40 agonist ivuxolimab in advanced cancers. Notes on the research overall: Ivuxolimab was a fully human IgG2 agonistic monoclonal antibody targeting the costimulatory receptor OX40 (CD134). Intravenous ivuxolimab was administered to patients every 2 weeks at six dose levels: 0.01, 0.1, 0.3, 1.5, 3 and 10 mg/kg. Of the approximately 50 dose-escalation patients, hepatocellular carcinoma was present in around 20, melanoma in some 15, renal cell carcinoma in 9 and head and neck cancer in 9. The dose-escalation cohort was around 83% male with a mean age of approximately 59 years, ranging from about 20 to 80. Prior anti-PD-1, anti-PD-L1 or anti-CTLA-4 therapy was permitted, and checkpoint inhibitors had been received by around 40% of dose-escalation patients. Partial responses occurred in three dose-escalation patients: two with cutaneous melanoma and one with hepatocellular carcinoma. The point of sequencing TCRbeta in the periphery was to test whether ivuxolimab changed TCR sequence diversity and drove clonal T-cell expansion. The paper reports the monotherapy dose-escalation portion (N ≈ 50 patients) of the phase I ivuxolimab trial. Paper-wide results and their limitations: The antigen specificity of the peripheral T cells that underwent clonal expansion was not determined. Low levels of normalized T-cell clonal expansion were also seen in some nonresponding patients. Partial responders in the 0.1-3.0 mg/kg groups had among the lowest normalized peripheral clonal expansion, especially among CD8+ T cells. After ivuxolimab, CD8+ T cells had more expanded clones than CD4+ T cells on average. At doses from 0.1 to 3.0 mg/kg, clonal expansion was seen in both CD4+ and CD8+ blood T cells between baseline and week 6.

To sequence the TCRbeta CDR3 region, genomic DNA was isolated from the sorted cells. The immunoSEQ Assay was used for sequencing of TCRbeta CDR3 regions. TCRdb carries this immuneACCESS record with in-frame sequences only. Its versions omit some clonotypes, under half of them owing to an unresolved V gene in the studies checked, with the rest unexplained. The sample table lists 7,500 to 9,500 clones, roughly two thirds of them with a count of one. Of the sample, about 25% falls within the top ten clones. The trial excluded patients who had a history of autoimmune disease or who were on systemic immunosuppression. In every dose cohort, peripheral blood was drawn for TCR sequencing at baseline, cycle 4 day 1, and cycle 7 day 1. The samples were taken from a phase I, first-in-human, multicenter, open-label dose-escalation trial of ivuxolimab. Adults with locally advanced or metastatic head and neck squamous cell, hepatocellular, melanoma or renal cell carcinoma were enrolled in the trial. CD4+ and CD8+ T cells were sorted separately from peripheral blood before TCR sequencing.

This sample comprised CD4+ or CD8+ T cells sorted from blood, obtained in a trial of the OX40 agonist ivuxolimab. The receptor was derived from an adult with an advanced solid tumor such as melanoma, head and neck, liver or kidney cancer.

CDR3 region: CSVRTGSDYGYTF. The DNA is TGCAGCGTTCGGACAGGGTCCGACTATGGCTACACCTTC. The chain was built from TRBV29-1 and TRBJ1-2; TRBD1 matches 8 bases in the middle. CDR1 is given as SQVTM and CDR2 as ANQGSEA, both from the germline V gene. Trimming removed 5 bases from V and 3 bases from J; the gene matches leave 5 bases unexplained. From cysteine to phenylalanine, the CDR3 is 13 amino acids long. Kept here is only the CDR3 DNA, which spans 39 bases and is read in frame from base 1.